The clone carrying this TCR beta chain is a singleton in its sample. The test was conducted at deep level. The table came from immunoSEQ multiplex PCR; TCRdb's copy has only in-frame clones and leaves some out. Of some 2.1 million clones listed, 80% to 95% are singletons. CD45RO-negative, CCR7-positively selected cells formed the naive CD8 fraction, excluding terminally differentiated effector memory CD45RA+ cells. The data stem from a study of shared clonotypes between healthy human individuals. The CDR3 has 14 residues. Germline values: CDR1 MDHEN, CDR2 SYDVKM. V shed 2 bases and J 6 bases; nucleotides not matched to a gene: 5.

The sample consisted of naive CD8+ T cells from PBMCs. The V call is TRBV28, the J call TRBJ1-2, with 8 positions matching TRBD1. The source is a man younger than 35 in good health. Some clones in this sample may be carry-over from other donors' samples. The CDR3 spells CASSLGGQGNGYTF. The CDR3 DNA is TGTGCCAGCAGTTTAGGCGGACAGGGAAATGGCTACACCTTC.